The present T cell receptor beta chain was sequenced within a study of blood T cells in healthy people across ages. Through a sample-barcoded 5' primer and a J-beta primer mix, a second PCR was run for roughly 7 to 12 cycles. TCRdb re-analysed the 5' RACE reads in MiXCR, keeping a single row per CDR3 protein. Seen here are about 650,000 distinct CDR3 sequences, around 52% observed once, and the top ten hold 13%. The TCR comes from a woman aged 80 or older in good health. The sequencing input was blood.

The CDR3 protein is CASSIAMNTEAFF. DNA of the CDR3: TGTGCCAGCTCCATCGCTATGAACACTGAAGCTTTCTTT. The chain has TRBV6-4 and TRBJ1-1; D is unresolved. Looked up from germline, CDR1 is MRHNA and CDR2 is SNTAGT. V lost 8 bases to trimming and J lost 0 bases, with 10 bases between them. The CDR3 runs 13 residues.